This T cell receptor (beta chain) originates from a study of long-term antiretroviral therapy in people with HIV (dated by TCRdb to 2021 to 2024). Notes on the research overall: The earliest samples were collected approximately a decade before the 2015 WHO recommendation for immediate ART, a period when ART was typically delayed until CD4 counts fell. A retrospective serial study tested whether ART initiation and durable HIV suppression were associated with changes in peripheral blood TRB repertoire composition and diversity. A total of 150 to 200 cryopreserved PBMC samples came from 30 adults with confirmed HIV infection and were collected serially over a mean of approximately six years (range 1-12). Test extractions of a monoclonal T-cell line alongside 33 polyclonal samples showed no cross-contamination during QIAcube processing. Among the 25 to 30 participants with HIV, around ten were female.

The immunoSEQ hsTCRB v3.0 assay was used at survey level resolution to sequence the TRB variable region. TRB sequencing targeted a depth of about 40,000-50,000 T-cell genomes per sample. Pooled TRB libraries were sequenced on an Illumina MiSeq with a v3 150-cycle kit. Per the original workflow: Repertoire analysis was run in R within a reproducible Nextflow workflow that covered QC, data transformation and analysis. LymphoSeq2, an R package for AIRR-Seq data exploration, was used to implement custom analyses. A handful of samples that produced fewer than 5000 total TRB sequences were removed, so approximately 170 HIV repertoires were analyzed. Among the 190 or so HIV repertoires that were kept, roughly 59 were collected before ART initiation and around 130 were collected after ART initiation. Repertoires were downsampled to 5000 TRB nucleotide sequences, and summary statistics were averaged over 100 downsampling iterations. Only TRB sequences with CDR3 regions of at least seven amino acids were retained for analysis. A Shannon entropy-derived clonality score and the Gini coefficient were used to measure diversity. In the repertoire networks, any two of the top 5000 CDR3 amino acid sequences were connected whenever the two sequences differed by an edit distance of one. For TRB CDR3 amino acid sequences, antigen specificity groups and MHC restriction were predicted with GLIPH2. CDR3 amino acid sequences were matched against VDJdb and McPAS-TCR to flag known CMV, EBV, HIV or tissue antigen associations. Pre-ART, post-ART and control groups were compared with Wilcoxon signed-rank tests and Holm-Bonferroni correction. TCRdb took this table from immuneACCESS and kept in-frame rearrangements with V and J called. Such tables lack part of the clones; where checked against another copy, unresolved V genes explain under half of the gap, and the rest is unexplained. For V, J and clone size, that table is used; D and trimming come from the DNA. The sample profile shows 25,000 or so clones; about 88% of them were found once. The top ten clones comprise roughly 3.5% of the sample.

In the case of this clone: Its antigen is unknown. Per-base qualities were not stored, and no clone one base away is much larger.

What the authors observed across the whole study: Inferences about post-ART repertoire changes are limited because no data were available on ART adherence, viral resistance or therapy changes. HIV repertoires had narrower CDR3 length ranges than controls, and the network structure suggested an antigen-experienced repertoire that shifted only slightly toward naive after ART. Because cell numbers in pre-ART samples were limited, unsorted PBMC were profiled instead of sorted CD4+ and CD8+ T cells. Owing to limited PBMC availability, only the TCR beta chain was sequenced, without alpha chain pairing. A significant increase in TRB diversity was found to be associated with ART initiation, although TRB diversity was observed to remain significantly below that of transplant donor controls even after long-term ART. Expanded TRB clones identified before ART initiation dominated the repertoire across all time points, though the dominance fluctuated and decreased in many PLHIV after ART. The samples were dated from the mid-2000s to the late 2010s, and the ART regimens that were used may be less effective than current ART regimens.

Inclusion was restricted to participants for whom at least one PBMC sample before ART initiation and at least two post-ART samples were available. Every participant with HIV received treatment in the United States of America. Cryopreserved samples of about 0.95-10 million PBMC were thawed and washed before DNA extraction. At the time of the earliest PBMC sample, participants with HIV were aged between 23 and 54 years. Per participant, PBMC samples came from 1-4 timepoints prior to ART initiation and 2-8 timepoints following ART initiation, for a median of 7 samples. For every participant, serial HIV viral load, CD4+ T-cell count, ART history and demographic data were obtained. Genomic DNA was extracted from unsorted PBMC with a Qiagen kit on a QIAcube, processed in batches of 12 samples. From a lookup of the germline V gene, CDR1 and CDR2 are WSHSY and SAAADI. V is pared back by 2 bases and J by 5 bases, with 7 bases lying between the germline termini. The CDR3 numbers 12 residues from cysteine through valine. Only the CDR3 DNA stays, 36 bases, in frame from base 1.

The clonotype originates from a woman aged 30 to 39 with HIV. Source: unsorted PBMCs, taken 1.9 years after starting antiretroviral therapy. The chain is assembled from TRBV10-2 and TRBJ2-7, with the D gene too uncertain to name. CDR3 protein: CASSEGTNEQYV. The nucleotide sequence reads TGCGCCAGCAGTGAGGGTACGAACGAGCAGTACGTC.